This TCR beta chain is from a study of response to subunit inactivated influenza vaccine. Germline CDR1 is DFQATT and CDR2 is SNEGSKA (reference sequence). J was trimmed by 6 bases and V by 5 bases; bases with no gene match: 3. The CDR3 spans 13 residues. This clonotype was observed at least ten times. TCRdb reprocessed the RT-PCR reads with MiXCR, giving one entry per CDR3 protein. The table records around 530,000 distinct CDR3 sequences, more than 15% of them present only once. Sequencing used CD4+ T cells sorted from PBMCs, obtained around 25 months after vaccination. This TCR was sampled from a man between 45 and 75 years old who received an inactivated influenza vaccine. The chain links TRBV20-1 to TRBJ1-5, with 11 bases matching TRBD1. For the CDR3, the DNA is TGCAGTGCTGGACAGGGGGCGGCTCAGCCCCAGCATTTT. Protein sequence: CSAGQGAAQPQHF.